This T cell receptor (beta chain) was identified during a study of T cell changes during pregnancy in multiple sclerosis. CDR3 length: 12 amino acids. CDR1 and CDR2 (germline): MNHNS, SASEGT. V lost 10 bases, J lost 0 bases, and 7 bases lay in between. This table comes from immunoSEQ multiplex PCR, and its TCRdb copy is limited to in-frame clones, with some not included. Of around 35,000 clones in the sample, about 91% were seen once. The rearrangement uses TRBV6-1 and TRBJ2-4; D call uncertain. The sequencing used CD4+ T cells from peripheral blood mononuclear cells, collected after pregnancy. The TCR sequence derives from a female donor with multiple sclerosis, enrolled in a pregnancy study. Here the CDR3 DNA reads TGTGCCACCCAACTAGCCAAAAACATTCAGTACTTC. It translates to CATQLAKNIQYF.